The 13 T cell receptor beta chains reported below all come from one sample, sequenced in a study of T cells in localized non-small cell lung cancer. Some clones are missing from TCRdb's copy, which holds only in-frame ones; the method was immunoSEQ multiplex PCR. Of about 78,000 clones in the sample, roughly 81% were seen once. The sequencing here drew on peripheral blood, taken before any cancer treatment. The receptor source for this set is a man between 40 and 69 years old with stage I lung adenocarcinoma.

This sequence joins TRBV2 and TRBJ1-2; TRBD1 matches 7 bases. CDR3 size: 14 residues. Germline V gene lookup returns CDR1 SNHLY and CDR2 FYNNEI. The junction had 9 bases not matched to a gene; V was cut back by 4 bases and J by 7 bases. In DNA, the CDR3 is TGTGCCAGCAGTGGTGGAAGGGGGCGCTCTGGCTACACCTTC. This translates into CASSGGRGRSGYTF. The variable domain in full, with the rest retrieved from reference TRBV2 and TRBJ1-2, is EPEVTQTPSHQVTQMGQEVILRCVPISNHLYFYWYRQILGQKVEFLVSFYNNEISEKSEIFDDQFSVERPDGSNFTLKIRSTKLEDSAMYFCASSGGRGRSGYTFGSGTRLTVV.

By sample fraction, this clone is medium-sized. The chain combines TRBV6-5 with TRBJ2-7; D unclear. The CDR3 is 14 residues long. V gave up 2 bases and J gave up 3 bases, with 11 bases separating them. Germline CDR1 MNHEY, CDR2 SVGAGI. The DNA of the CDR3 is TGTGCCAGCAGTTACAGGGCAGGTCGCTACGAGCAGTACTTC. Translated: CASSYRAGRYEQYF.

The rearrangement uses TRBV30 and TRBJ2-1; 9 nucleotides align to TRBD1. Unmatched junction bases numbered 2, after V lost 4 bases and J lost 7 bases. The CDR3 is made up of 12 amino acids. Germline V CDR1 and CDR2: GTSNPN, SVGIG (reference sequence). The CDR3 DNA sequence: TGTGCCTGGACACAGGGGGCGAATGAGCAGTTCTTC. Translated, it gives CAWTQGANEQFF. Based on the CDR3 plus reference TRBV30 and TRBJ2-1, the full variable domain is SQTIHQWPATLVQPVGSPLSLECTVEGTSNPNLYWYRQAAGRGLQLLFYSVGIGQISSEVPQNLSASRPQDRQFILSSKKLLLSDSGFYLCAWTQGANEQFFGPGTRLTVL.

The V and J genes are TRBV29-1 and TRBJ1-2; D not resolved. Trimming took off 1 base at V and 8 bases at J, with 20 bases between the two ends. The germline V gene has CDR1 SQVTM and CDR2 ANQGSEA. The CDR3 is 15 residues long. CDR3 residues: CSVEGATGYLGGYTF. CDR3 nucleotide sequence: TGCAGCGTTGAAGGGGCAACCGGATATCTTGGGGGCTACACCTTC.

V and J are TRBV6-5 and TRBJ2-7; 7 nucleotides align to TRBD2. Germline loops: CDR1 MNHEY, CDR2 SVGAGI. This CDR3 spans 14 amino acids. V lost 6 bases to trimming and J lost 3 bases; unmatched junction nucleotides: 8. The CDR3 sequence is CASRQRDGGYEQYF. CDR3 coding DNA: TGTGCCAGCAGGCAGCGGGACGGCGGCTACGAGCAGTACTTC.

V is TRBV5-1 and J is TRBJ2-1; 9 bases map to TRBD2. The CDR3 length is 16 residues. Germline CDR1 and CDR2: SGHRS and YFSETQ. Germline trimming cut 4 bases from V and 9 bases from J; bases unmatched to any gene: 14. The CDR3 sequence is CASSLSSGAGWGEQFF. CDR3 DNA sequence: TGCGCCAGCAGCCTGTCTAGCGGGGCGGGATGGGGTGAGCAGTTCTTC.

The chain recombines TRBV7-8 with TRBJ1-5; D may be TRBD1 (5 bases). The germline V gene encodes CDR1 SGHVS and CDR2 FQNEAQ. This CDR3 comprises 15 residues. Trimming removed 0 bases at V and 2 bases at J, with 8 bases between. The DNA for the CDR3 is TGTGCCAGCAGCTTAGCGGGGACCCGCAATCAGCCCCAGCATTTT. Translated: CASSLAGTRNQPQHF.

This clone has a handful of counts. For the CDR3, the DNA is TGCGCCAGCAGCTTTTATTCCTCAGGGGGATCGTACGAGCAGTACTTC. It encodes CASSFYSSGGSYEQYF. The rearrangement uses TRBV5-1 and TRBJ2-7; 7 bases map to TRBD1. Germline assignment: CDR1 SGHRS and CDR2 YFSETQ. The CDR3 covers 16 residues. V shed 2 bases and J 4 bases; nucleotides not matched to a gene: 12.

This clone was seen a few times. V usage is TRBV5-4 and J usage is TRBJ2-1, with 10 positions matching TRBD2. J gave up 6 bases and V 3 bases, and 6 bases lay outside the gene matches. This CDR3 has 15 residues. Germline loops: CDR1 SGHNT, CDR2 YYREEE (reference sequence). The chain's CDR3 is CASSSAGGPVNEQFF. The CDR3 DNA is TGTGCCAGCAGCTCAGCGGGAGGGCCCGTCAATGAGCAGTTCTTC. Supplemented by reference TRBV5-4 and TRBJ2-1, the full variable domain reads ETGVTQSPTHLIKTRGQQVTLRCSSQSGHNTVSWYQQALGQGPQFIFQYYREEENGRGNFPPRFSGLQFPNYSSELNVNALELDDSALYLCASSSAGGPVNEQFFGPGTRLTVL.

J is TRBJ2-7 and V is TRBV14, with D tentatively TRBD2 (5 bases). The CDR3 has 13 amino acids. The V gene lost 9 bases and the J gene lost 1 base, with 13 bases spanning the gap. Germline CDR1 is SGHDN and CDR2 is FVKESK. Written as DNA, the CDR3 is TGTGCCAGGAAAAGAGGGAATTCCTACGAGCAGTACTTC. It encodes CARKRGNSYEQYF.

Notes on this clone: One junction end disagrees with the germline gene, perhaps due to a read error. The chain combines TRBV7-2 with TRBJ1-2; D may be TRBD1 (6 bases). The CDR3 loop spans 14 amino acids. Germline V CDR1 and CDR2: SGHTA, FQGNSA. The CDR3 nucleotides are TGTGCCAGCAGGACAACCCCCACAGTCACTACAGGGTTCTTC. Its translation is CASRTTPTVTTGFF.

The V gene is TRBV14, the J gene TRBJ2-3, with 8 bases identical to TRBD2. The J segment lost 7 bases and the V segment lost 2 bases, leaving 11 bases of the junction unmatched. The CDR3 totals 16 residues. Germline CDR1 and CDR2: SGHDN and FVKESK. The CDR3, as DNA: TGTGCCAGCAGCCAACAGGGACGGGGGGGCCCGTATACGCAGTATTTT. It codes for CASSQQGRGGPYTQYF.

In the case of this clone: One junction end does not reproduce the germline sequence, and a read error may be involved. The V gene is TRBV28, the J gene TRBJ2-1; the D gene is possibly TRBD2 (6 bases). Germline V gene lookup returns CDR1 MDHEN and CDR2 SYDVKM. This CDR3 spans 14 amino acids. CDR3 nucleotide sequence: TGTGCCAGCAGCCCCGCGGGTGCCGGGACTCCTAATCTCTTC. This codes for CASSPAGAGTPNLF.